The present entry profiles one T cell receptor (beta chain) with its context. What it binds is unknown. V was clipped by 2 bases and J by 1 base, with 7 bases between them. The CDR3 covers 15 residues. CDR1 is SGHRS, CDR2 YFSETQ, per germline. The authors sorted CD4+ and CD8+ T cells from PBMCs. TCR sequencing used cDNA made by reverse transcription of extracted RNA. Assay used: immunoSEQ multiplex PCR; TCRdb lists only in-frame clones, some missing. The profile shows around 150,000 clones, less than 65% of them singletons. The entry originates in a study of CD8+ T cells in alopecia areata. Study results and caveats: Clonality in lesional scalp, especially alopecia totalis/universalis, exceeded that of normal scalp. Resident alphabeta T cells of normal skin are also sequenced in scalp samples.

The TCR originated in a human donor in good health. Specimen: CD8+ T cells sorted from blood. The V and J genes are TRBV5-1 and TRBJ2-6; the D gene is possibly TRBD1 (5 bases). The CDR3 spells CASSFSGSGANVLTF. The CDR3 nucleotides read TGCGCCAGCAGCTTTTCAGGGTCTGGGGCCAACGTCCTGACTTTC.